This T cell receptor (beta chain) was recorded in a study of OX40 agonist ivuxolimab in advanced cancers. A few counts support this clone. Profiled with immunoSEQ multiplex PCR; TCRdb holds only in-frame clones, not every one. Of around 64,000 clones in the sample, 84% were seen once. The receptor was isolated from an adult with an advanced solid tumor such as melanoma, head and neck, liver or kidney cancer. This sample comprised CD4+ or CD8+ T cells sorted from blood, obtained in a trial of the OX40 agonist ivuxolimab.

CDR3: CSVVGQGGTDTQYF. Here the CDR3 DNA reads TGCAGCGTTGTGGGACAGGGGGGAACAGATACGCAGTATTTT. This chain joins TRBV29-1 and TRBJ2-3; 11 bases fit TRBD1. V lost 4 bases to trimming and J lost 3 bases; unmatched junction nucleotides: 3. Germline V lookup: CDR1 SQVTM, CDR2 ANQGSEA. The CDR3 totals 14 residues.